This TCR beta chain originates from a study of graft-versus-host responses after intestinal transplantation. Turning to this clone: Its cognate antigen is unknown.

Notes on the study in general: Detection of GvH clones occurred in recipient marrow, and some had their first appearance in ileum or blood.

Assay used: immunoSEQ multiplex PCR; TCRdb lists only in-frame clones, some missing. Of under 15,000 clones listed, over 70% are singletons. The germline V gene encodes CDR1 SGHTA and CDR2 FQGNSA. The J segment lost 3 bases and the V segment lost 5 bases, leaving 5 bases of the junction unmatched. This CDR3 contains 15 residues. The starting material was PBMCs, obtained roughly 130 days after transplant. This sequence originates from a human patient who received an intestinal transplant, so some T cells may come from the graft donor. The J gene is TRBJ1-5, the V gene TRBV7-2; 9 bases line up with TRBD1. The CDR3 here is CASSPRTGDNQPQHF. DNA of the CDR3: TGTGCCAGCAGCCCCCGGACAGGGGACAATCAGCCCCAGCATTTT.